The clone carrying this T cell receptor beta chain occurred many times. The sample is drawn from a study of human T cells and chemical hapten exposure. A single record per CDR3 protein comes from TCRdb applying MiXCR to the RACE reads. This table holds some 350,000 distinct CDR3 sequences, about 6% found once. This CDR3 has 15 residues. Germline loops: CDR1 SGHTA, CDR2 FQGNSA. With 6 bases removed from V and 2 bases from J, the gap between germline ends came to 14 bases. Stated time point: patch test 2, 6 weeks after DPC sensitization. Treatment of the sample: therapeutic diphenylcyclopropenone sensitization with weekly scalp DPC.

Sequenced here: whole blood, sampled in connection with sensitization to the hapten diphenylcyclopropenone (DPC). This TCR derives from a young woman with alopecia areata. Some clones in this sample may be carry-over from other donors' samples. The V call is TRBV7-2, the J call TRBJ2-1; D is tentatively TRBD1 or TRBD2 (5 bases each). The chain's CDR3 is CASRGLAGTYNEQFF. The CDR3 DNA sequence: TGTGCCAGCAGGGGGCTGGCGGGCACCTACAATGAGCAGTTCTTC. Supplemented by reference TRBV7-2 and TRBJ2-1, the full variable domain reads GAGVSQSPSNKVTEKGKDVELRCDPISGHTALYWYRQSLGQGLEFLIYFQGNSAPDKSGLPSDRFSAERTGGSVSTLTIQRTQQEDSAVYLCASRGLAGTYNEQFFGPGTRLTVL.